A selection of T cell receptor beta chains follows, all from one sample in a study of Graves' ophthalmopathy and Graves' hyperthyroidism. From the multiplex PCR reads, TCRdb called clonotypes with MiXCR, one entry per CDR3 protein. The table has 350,000 or so distinct CDR3 sequences, 17% seen once. Sequenced sample: peripheral blood. These receptor sequences come from an adult man with Graves' ophthalmopathy. Both conserved end residues are part of each CDR3.

V gene	J gene	CDR3 protein
TRBV6-1	TRBJ1-1	CASTSTKLNTEAFF
TRBV28	TRBJ2-7	CASTVAGISSYEQYF
TRBV12-3/TRBV12-4	TRBJ2-2	CASSLRPSGGHGELFF
TRBV20-1	TRBJ2-7	CSARGQTYEQYF
TRBV4-1	TRBJ1-5	CASSHGRGNQPQHF
TRBV2	TRBJ2-5	CASNTGFGETQYF
TRBV20-1	TRBJ1-2	CSAVRDRGYGYTF
TRBV4-2	TRBJ2-5	CASSQVRPQETQYF
TRBV30	TRBJ1-5	CAWTRGRNQPQHF
TRBV7-2	TRBJ1-5	CASSLVGQSNQPQHF
TRBV10-3	TRBJ2-7	CASSHDTEIEQYF
TRBV7-8	TRBJ1-5	CASSLIVAENQPQHF
TRBV12-3/TRBV12-4	TRBJ2-5	CASSSGLERETQYF
TRBV4-1	TRBJ1-2	CASRGTEISNYGYTF
TRBV11-1	TRBJ2-5	CASSPNPNLLVQAETQYF
TRBV6-5	TRBJ1-2	CASSSRQGSNYGYTF
TRBV7-9	TRBJ2-7	CASSSVNPTYEQYF
TRBV12-3/TRBV12-4	TRBJ1-1	CATVWWGGRTEAFF
TRBV28	TRBJ1-2	CASSFLRGWRGLFYYGYTF
TRBV6-2/TRBV6-3	TRBJ2-7	CASSYTGTIEQYF
TRBV28	TRBJ1-5	CASSGDARQPQHF
TRBV3-1	TRBJ2-7	CASSQVGEDSEQYF
TRBV20-1	TRBJ2-5	CSALGTGDQETQYF
TRBV28	TRBJ2-7	CASSLPHRGTLSYEQYF
TRBV27	TRBJ2-2	CASSLGASGGPTSTGELFF
TRBV27	TRBJ1-1	CASSNRQDLNTEAFF
TRBV28	TRBJ1-5	CATDDRQPQHF
TRBV6-5	TRBJ2-2	CATILSGGAPGELFF
TRBV4-1	TRBJ2-7	CASSQGKGQTNSYEQYF
TRBV20-1	TRBJ2-5	CSARDPGETQYF
TRBV5-1	TRBJ1-2	CASSLYGGYGYTF
TRBV4-1	TRBJ2-2	CASSLVIAEGVGELFF
TRBV11-1	TRBJ2-3	CASSLASRALDTQYF
TRBV6-1	TRBJ2-5	CASRDPPRETQYF
TRBV20-1	TRBJ2-7	CSASPLTGLFTYEQYF
TRBV4-2	TRBJ1-1	CASSQDQDPTEAFF
TRBV11-2	TRBJ2-4	CASSYAGAVAKNIQYF
TRBV4-3	TRBJ2-7	CASSQQRGSYEQYF
TRBV12-3/TRBV12-4	TRBJ1-1	CASSFGGQKAFF
TRBV12-3/TRBV12-4	TRBJ1-1	CASTFGWQGNTEAFF
TRBV9	TRBJ1-6	CASSATEGRNSPLHF
TRBV12-3/TRBV12-4	TRBJ1-1	CASSLVTAEAFF
TRBV7-2	TRBJ1-3	CASSFRSGNTIYF
TRBV4-2	TRBJ1-6	CASSQEGRNSPLHF
TRBV6-1	TRBJ1-3	CASSTSGQGSFRTIYF
TRBV5-1	TRBJ2-5	CASSLSRGSQETQYF
TRBV6-2/TRBV6-3	TRBJ2-7	CATQGGGESYEQYF